This T cell receptor (beta chain) stems from a study of T cell repertoires in cytomegalovirus infection. Study at large: Public signatures in TCR beta pointed to CMV infection and matching HLA type.

Overall study results and limits: What dominated the ex vivo response were HLA-C-restricted CMV-specific TCR beta clonotypes. Individuals carrying CMV plus the relevant HLA were identified by cumulative frequency of public TCR beta families.

The CDR3 contains 14 residues. Germline CDR1 is SGHTA and CDR2 is FQGNSA. V gave up 2 bases and J gave up 2 bases, with 10 bases separating them. Ten or more counts support this clonotype. Its antigen is unknown. Each CDR3 protein is one row after TCRdb ran MiXCR on the reads. The data contain approximately 100,000 distinct CDR3 sequences, less than 25% of them seen just once; the ten biggest clones take up roughly 43%. The clonotype originates from a human donor in good health (CMV status not recorded). Some clones in this sample may be carry-over from other donors' samples. Sequencing was done on a sample of CD8+ T cells from PBMCs. The chain combines TRBV7-2 with TRBJ2-7; D might be TRBD1 (5 bases). CDR3 sequence (DNA): TGTGCCAGCAGCTTAAGGGGTCCTACCTACGAGCAGTACTTC. Protein sequence: CASSLRGPTYEQYF.